The rows below give T cell receptor beta chains drawn from one sample of a study of T cells in Graves' hyperthyroidism and ophthalmopathy. Each CDR3 protein gets one entry after TCRdb re-called the multiplex PCR reads with MiXCR. The repertoire has around 450,000 distinct CDR3 sequences, roughly 13% of them found once; the top ten carry 5% to 6.5%. The sequenced material came from blood. These receptors came from a woman aged 18-30 years with Graves' hyperthyroidism. The CDR3 runs from the conserved cysteine through the conserved F or W. A D gene is named only where the DNA matches it firmly. Clone size appears in some rows only: once, few, many, or a class for an expanded clone.

v_gene	d_gene	abundance	j_gene	CDR3nt	CDR3aa
TRBV11-3	-	many	TRBJ2-1	TGTGCCAGCAGCTTAGCGGACCCCGGTGATGAGCAGTTCTTC	CASSLADPGDEQFF
TRBV5-1	TRBD1	many	TRBJ1-1	TGCGCCAGCAGGCGGGACAGGGGTAACACTGAAGCTTTCTTT	CASRRDRGNTEAFF
TRBV7-2	TRBD2	few	TRBJ2-5	TGTGCCAGCAGCCCTCGACTAGCGTCGGGGACCCAGTACTTC	CASSPRLASGTQYF
TRBV5-1	-	many	TRBJ1-1	TGCGCCAGCAGCTTGGAATCGGGGGGGACTGAAGCTTTCTTT	CASSLESGGTEAFF
TRBV12-3/TRBV12-4	-	-	TRBJ1-2	TGTGCCAGCAGTTTTCTCAGGGATTCTGGCTATGGCTACACCTTC	CASSFLRDSGYGYTF
TRBV6-5	TRBD1	many	TRBJ1-1	TGTGCCAGCAGTTACTCTGCCGGGACAGGAGCGTTGTTCGTCGAAGCTTTCTTT	CASSYSAGTGALFVEAFF
TRBV12-3/TRBV12-4	TRBD1	many	TRBJ2-7	TGTGCCAGCAGTTTCGGACAGGACTCCTACGAGCAGTACTTC	CASSFGQDSYEQYF
TRBV20-1	-	many	TRBJ2-2	TGCAGTGCACCAACCACTTCGAACACCGGGGAGCTGTTTTTT	CSAPTTSNTGELFF
TRBV4-3	-	-	TRBJ2-7	TGCGCCAGCAGCCAAACCCTTCTGGGGGAGCAGTACTTC	CASSQTLLGEQYF
TRBV6-1	TRBD2	many	TRBJ2-1	TGTGCCACCAAGCGGGAGGGCCGCTGGACGGAGCAGTTCTTC	CATKREGRWTEQFF
TRBV5-4	-	many	TRBJ1-1	TGTGCCAGCAGCTTGGAGGGACGGAAGAACACTGAAGCTTTCTTT	CASSLEGRKNTEAFF
TRBV5-1	-	many	TRBJ2-7	TGCGCCAGCAGCTTCAGGGGCGAAAGTTTAACCTACGAGCAGTACTTC	CASSFRGESLTYEQYF
TRBV15	TRBD1	-	TRBJ1-4	TGTGCCACCAGCAGCGGGACAGTCAGCCTTAATGAAAAACTGTTTTTT	CATSSGTVSLNEKLFF
TRBV3-1	-	few	TRBJ1-3	TGTGCCAGCAGCCAAGCCAGTTCTGGAAACACCATATATTTT	CASSQASSGNTIYF
TRBV19	TRBD2	-	TRBJ2-7	TGTGCCAGTAGGCGACTAGCGGGAGCCGAGCAGTACTTC	CASRRLAGAEQYF
TRBV11-2	-	many	TRBJ2-7	TGTGCCAGCAGCCCCCCCAGACAGGCCTCCTACGAGCAGTACTTC	CASSPPRQASYEQYF
TRBV6-1	-	many	TRBJ2-2	TGTGCCAGCAGCTATGCAGAAACGAACACCGGGGAGCTGTTTTTT	CASSYAETNTGELFF
TRBV29-1	TRBD1	few	TRBJ2-1	TGCAGCGTTGAGACAGGGGGCAACGGCAATGAGCAGTTCTTC	CSVETGGNGNEQFF
TRBV5-1	-	many	TRBJ2-1	TGCGCCAGCAGCTTGGCCACGACTAGGCGCTCCTACAATGAGCAGTTCTTC	CASSLATTRRSYNEQFF
TRBV11-2	-	many	TRBJ2-3	TGTGCCAGCAGCTTAAGATCGGCATATACGCAGTATTTT	CASSLRSAYTQYF
TRBV19	-	many	TRBJ2-5	TGTGCCAGTAGTATAAACGGGAGATCAGAGACCCAGTACTTC	CASSINGRSETQYF
TRBV29-1	TRBD2	-	TRBJ2-5	TGCAGCGTTGGGCCCGTATCCCCTAGCGGGAGCTGGGGAGAGACCCAGTACTTC	CSVGPVSPSGSWGETQYF
TRBV5-1	TRBD1	few	TRBJ1-5	TGCGCCAGCAGCACCGGGGACAGGTATCAGCCCCAGCATTTT	CASSTGDRYQPQHF
TRBV2	TRBD2	-	TRBJ2-7	TGTGCCAGCAGGAACGGACTAGCGGGAGTGGGGGAGCAGTACTTC	CASRNGLAGVGEQYF
TRBV20-1	-	few	TRBJ2-4	TGCAGTGCCAGCTCCGGCGAGACTACTGGAAACATTCAGTACTTC	CSASSGETTGNIQYF
TRBV29-1	-	-	TRBJ2-7	TGCAGCGTTGAAGACAGGGATTCCTACGAGCAGTACTTC	CSVEDRDSYEQYF
TRBV12-3/TRBV12-4	-	many	TRBJ2-7	TGTGCCAGCAGTGGTCGGCCGAGCGGCAACTACGAGCAGTACTTC	CASSGRPSGNYEQYF
TRBV12-3/TRBV12-4	-	many	TRBJ1-3	TGTGCCAGCAGCATAGTTAAAAGATCTGGGACACCGGATCTCTCCTCTGGAAACACCATATATTTT	CASSIVKRSGTPDLSSGNTIYF
TRBV12-5	-	many	TRBJ1-5	TGTGCTAGTGGTTCCGGACCGGACTTTGATCAGCCCCAGCATTTT	CASGSGPDFDQPQHF
TRBV7-9	-	few	TRBJ2-1	TGTGCCAGCAGCTTAGCCCCACTTCGACGGCAGTTCTTC	CASSLAPLRRQFF
TRBV30	TRBD1	few	TRBJ1-2	TGTGCCTGGCGGAACCGGGACAGGGGCTATGGCTACACCTTC	CAWRNRDRGYGYTF
TRBV12-3/TRBV12-4	TRBD1	many	TRBJ1-1	TGTGCCAGCAGCCCAGGACAGGTCAACACTGAAGCTTTCTTT	CASSPGQVNTEAFF
TRBV5-6	TRBD2	many	TRBJ2-1	TGTGCCAGCAACGACATAAGCGGGAGTGTATCCTACAATGAGCAGTTCTTC	CASNDISGSVSYNEQFF
TRBV7-9	TRBD2	many	TRBJ2-1	TGTGCCAGCAGCTTATTAGCGGGACGAAGGATATACAATGAGCAGTTCTTC	CASSLLAGRRIYNEQFF
TRBV20-1	TRBD1	few	TRBJ1-6	TGCAGTGCGATTAGAGGGACAGGGCGTAATTCACCCCTCCACTTT	CSAIRGTGRNSPLHF
TRBV6-1	-	many	TRBJ2-1	TGTGCCAGCAGACCACAGGGAGACAATGAGCAGTTCTTC	CASRPQGDNEQFF
TRBV9	-	few	TRBJ2-2	TGTGCCAGCAGCGTTAGGACAGCCCCGAACACCGGGGAGCTGTTTTTT	CASSVRTAPNTGELFF
TRBV11-3	-	many	TRBJ1-1	TGTGCCAGCAGCCGTGGGGAGAACACTGAAGCTTTCTTT	CASSRGENTEAFF
TRBV19	-	few	TRBJ2-2	TGTGCCAGTAGTATTAGACATACGGGCACCGGGGAGCTGTTTTTT	CASSIRHTGTGELFF
TRBV25-1	-	few	TRBJ1-6	TGTGCCAGCGAAAAACAGGGACCCTATAATTCACCCCTCCACTTT	CASEKQGPYNSPLHF
TRBV28	-	-	TRBJ1-2	TGTGCCAGCAGTCCGCTAGGGGAATATGGCTACACCTTC	CASSPLGEYGYTF
TRBV7-8	-	many	TRBJ1-2	TGTGCCAGCAGCTTAGATATCCAGGGGTTTGGCTACACCTTC	CASSLDIQGFGYTF
TRBV19	-	few	TRBJ2-7	TGTGCCAGTAGTATTTCGGGCTACGAGCAGTACTTC	CASSISGYEQYF
TRBV5-1	TRBD1	many	TRBJ2-7	TGCGCCAGCAGCCACGGACAGGGCCCTACGAAGCAGTACTTC	CASSHGQGPTKQYF
TRBV7-9	-	many	TRBJ2-1	TGTGCCAGCAGAAATAGGGACAATGAGCAGTTCTTC	CASRNRDNEQFF
TRBV3-1	TRBD1	many	TRBJ1-1	TGTGCCAGCAGTCGACAGGGGGCTATGAAAACTTTCTTT	CASSRQGAMKTFF
TRBV30	TRBD1	many	TRBJ1-1	TGTGCCTGGGAGGGACAGGGTGGCACTGAAGCTTTCTTT	CAWEGQGGTEAFF
TRBV18	-	many	TRBJ2-3	TGTGCCAGCTCACCCGCGGGATCGTATTCAGATACGCAGTATTTT	CASSPAGSYSDTQYF
TRBV10-3	TRBD2	-	TRBJ2-2	TGTGCCATCAGTGTCGGACTAGCGGCCACCGGGGAGCTGTTTTTT	CAISVGLAATGELFF
TRBV30	-	many	TRBJ1-1	TGTGCCTGGAGTCGCGACAGGCCGAACACTGAAGCTTTCTTT	CAWSRDRPNTEAFF
TRBV6-6	-	-	TRBJ2-3	TGTGCCAGCAGTTACTCTGGACTCGCGAGCACAGATACGCAGTATTTT	CASSYSGLASTDTQYF
TRBV5-1	-	-	TRBJ2-3	TGCGCCAGCAGCTTGGAGGCGGGCTTGGATACGCAGTATTTT	CASSLEAGLDTQYF
TRBV12-5	-	-	TRBJ2-3	TGTGCTAGTGGCAAATTAAGCACAGATACGCAGTATTTT	CASGKLSTDTQYF
TRBV2	-	many	TRBJ2-3	TGTGCCAGCAGTCTCCGAGATACGCAGTATTTT	CASSLRDTQYF